The 19 T cell receptor beta chains below come from one sample, sequenced in a study of T cell responses to AZD1222 COVID-19 vaccine. Sequencing was performed with immunoSEQ multiplex PCR; in TCRdb, only in-frame clones are kept and a portion is missing. The sample carries approximately 110,000 clones, more than 65% recorded once. The specimen comprised peripheral blood, sampled on day 0 of AZD1222 vaccination. The receptor set was obtained from an adult in good health.

V is TRBV4-1 and J is TRBJ1-5, with D perhaps matching TRBD1 (5 bases). This CDR3 is 14 amino acids long. Germline V lookup: CDR1 MGHRA, CDR2 YSYEKL. V lost 0 bases to trimming and J lost 7 bases, with 10 bases between them. The DNA for the CDR3 is TGCGCCAGCAGCCAAGATCGGAGGGGACAGCCCCAGCATTTT. This translates into CASSQDRRGQPQHF.

The rearrangement joins TRBV28 to TRBJ2-6; TRBD2 is a possible D gene (6 bases). V lost 5 bases and J lost 4, with 24 bases in between. This CDR3 region has 19 residues. Germline assignment: CDR1 MDHEN and CDR2 SYDVKM. This CDR3 is CASSRRVGRTKAGANVLTF. The CDR3 nucleotides are TGTGCCAGCAGTAGGAGGGTGGGACGGACCAAAGCGGGGGCCAACGTCCTGACTTTC. Complete variable domain (other parts from reference TRBV28 and TRBJ2-6): DVKVTQSSRYLVKRTGEKVFLECVQDMDHENMFWYRQDPGLGLRLIYFSYDVKMKEKGDIPEGYSVSREKKERFSLILESASTNQTSMYLCASSRRVGRTKAGANVLTFGAGSRLTVL.

In this sample, this clone turned up once. The CDR3 sequence is CASSWENTEAFF. The CDR3, as DNA: TGTGCCAGCAGCTGGGAGAACACTGAAGCTTTCTTT. The chain carries TRBV6-2 or TRBV6-3 and TRBJ1-1, with D hard to call. CDR3 length: 12 residues. Germline V gives CDR1 MNHEY, CDR2 SVGEGT. Trimming removed 6 bases from V and 1 base from J, with 6 bases in between.

V usage is TRBV11-1 and J usage is TRBJ1-5, with D possibly matching TRBD1 (6 bases). With 5 bases removed from V and 4 bases from J, the gap between germline ends came to 15 bases. The CDR3 loop spans 15 amino acids. Germline CDR1 reads SGHAT; CDR2 reads FQDESV (reference sequence). In nucleotides, the CDR3 is TGTGCCAGCAGCCTCGGAGGACAGCATAATCAGCCCCAGCATTTT. It translates to CASSLGGQHNQPQHF. Filled out from reference TRBV11-1 and TRBJ1-5, the complete variable domain reads EAEVAQSPRYKITEKSQAVAFWCDPISGHATLYWYRQILGQGPELLVQFQDESVVDDSQLPKDRFSAERLKGVDSTLKIQPAELGDSAMYLCASSLGGQHNQPQHFGDGTRLSIL.

The CDR3 nucleotides are TGCGCCAGCACGCCGGCTGATAATTCACCCCTCCACTTT. Amino acid sequence: CASTPADNSPLHF. This chain connects TRBV4-1 to TRBJ1-6; D is undetermined. Trimming removed 7 bases from V and 5 bases from J, with 9 bases in between. This CDR3 is built from 13 residues. Germline V gene lookup returns CDR1 MGHRA and CDR2 YSYEKL.

This clone came up once. The rearrangement joins TRBV2 to TRBJ2-3, with 9 bases matching TRBD1. The V gene end was trimmed by 5 bases and the J gene end by 0 bases; junction bases not matched to a gene: 3. From germline, CDR1 is SNHLY and CDR2 FYNNEI. The CDR3 length is 15 residues. Here the CDR3 DNA reads TGTGCCAGCAGTTTACAGGGGGCTAGCACAGATACGCAGTATTTT. It encodes CASSLQGASTDTQYF.

This clone appeared a few times. This sequence joins TRBV7-2 and TRBJ1-3, with D maybe TRBD1 (5 bases). The CDR3 is 12 amino acids. V gave up 8 bases and J gave up 8 bases, with 13 bases separating them. In germline, CDR1 is SGHTA, CDR2 FQGNSA. The DNA of the CDR3 is TGTGCCAGCCGGGGCCGGGCGGACACCATATATTTT. Encoded protein: CASRGRADTIYF.

The chain links TRBV5-8 to TRBJ2-7; 7 nucleotides line up with TRBD2. Looked up from germline, CDR1 is SGHTS and CDR2 is YDEGEE. Germline trimming cut 4 bases from V and 1 base from J; bases unmatched to any gene: 5. The CDR3 totals 14 residues. CDR3 region: CASSLIAGSYEQYF. In nucleotides, the CDR3 is TGTGCCAGCAGCCTAATAGCGGGTTCCTACGAGCAGTACTTC. The whole variable domain, filled in from reference TRBV5-8 and TRBJ2-7, reads EAGVTQSPTHLIKTRGQQATLRCSPISGHTSVYWYQQALGLGLQFLLWYDEGEERNRGNFPPRFSGRQFPNYSSELNVNALELEDSALYLCASSLIAGSYEQYFGPGTRLTVT.

The chain couples TRBV5-8 to TRBJ2-1, with D unclear. CDR1 is SGHTS and CDR2 is YDEGEE in the germline V gene. This CDR3 is 12 amino acids long. V shed 5 bases and J shed 8 bases, with 11 bases lying between them. The CDR3 here is CASSFQRDEQFF. DNA for the CDR3: TGTGCCAGCAGTTTCCAAAGGGATGAGCAGTTCTTC.

This clone was detected only once. This chain connects TRBV10-3 to TRBJ2-5; TRBD2 matches at 11 bases. Per germline, CDR1 ENHRY and CDR2 SYGVKD. This CDR3 is 17 amino acids long. The V segment lost 2 bases and the J segment 3 bases; nucleotides outside the gene matches: 8. CDR3 loop: CAISEPLGLADKETQYF. CDR3 coding DNA: TGTGCCATCAGTGAGCCCCTGGGACTAGCGGACAAAGAGACCCAGTACTTC.

The V gene is TRBV4-2, the J gene TRBJ1-2, with 9 bases matching TRBD1. The CDR3 loop spans 16 amino acids. Germline CDR1 is LGHNA and CDR2 is YNFKEQ. V lost 4 bases and J lost 2; bases outside the gene matches: 8. The CDR3 region is CASSPSSGQGNYGYTF. The CDR3 DNA reads as TGTGCCAGCAGCCCGTCGTCGGGACAGGGAAACTATGGCTACACCTTC.

The rearrangement uses TRBV7-9 and TRBJ2-2; TRBD1 is a possible D gene (5 bases). This CDR3 has 16 amino acids. V gave up 1 base and J gave up 8 bases, with 17 bases separating them. Germline V gene sequence: CDR1 SEHNR, CDR2 FQNEAQ (reference sequence). CDR3 amino acids: CASSLVWGQRSGELFF. CDR3 sequence (DNA): TGTGCCAGCAGCTTAGTTTGGGGCCAGCGATCTGGGGAGCTGTTTTTT.

The chain's CDR3 is CAISDGTGNQPQHF. In nucleotides, the CDR3 is TGTGCCATCAGTGACGGGACAGGCAATCAGCCCCAGCATTTT. The chain has TRBV10-3 and TRBJ1-5; 7 nucleotides align to TRBD1. CDR1 and CDR2 from the germline V gene are ENHRY and SYGVKD. Losses at the gene ends were 3 bases for V and 2 bases for J; bases not matched to a gene: 1. This CDR3 contains 14 residues.

This clone was seen a few times. The chain recombines TRBV18 with TRBJ2-3, with 9 bases identical to TRBD1. This CDR3 spans 15 amino acids. The ends lost 0 bases at V and 4 bases at J; junction bases unmatched: 2. The germline gives CDR1 KGHSH, CDR2 LQKENI. The CDR3 loop reads CASSPPRQGADTQYF. In DNA, the CDR3 is TGTGCCAGCTCACCACCGAGACAGGGGGCAGATACGCAGTATTTT. The full variable domain, its missing parts supplied by reference TRBV18 and TRBJ2-3, is NAGVMQNPRHLVRRRGQEARLRCSPMKGHSHVYWYRQLPEEGLKFMVYLQKENIIDESGMPKERFSAEFPKEGPSILRIQQVVRGDSAAYFCASSPPRQGADTQYFGPGTRLTVL.

This chain links TRBV19 with TRBJ2-5; D is ambiguous. This CDR3 is built from 14 residues. V lost 1 base, J lost 1 base, and 7 bases lay in between. Germline V gene data show CDR1 as LNHDA and CDR2 as SQIVND (reference sequence). CDR3 amino acids: CASSIGVLQETQYF. In DNA, the CDR3 is TGTGCCAGTAGTATAGGGGTTCTCCAAGAGACCCAGTACTTC. The variable domain in full, with the rest retrieved from reference TRBV19 and TRBJ2-5, is DGGITQSPKYLFRKEGQNVTLSCEQNLNHDAMYWYRQDPGQGLRLIYYSQIVNDFQKGDIAEGYSVSREKKESFPLTVTSAQKNPTAFYLCASSIGVLQETQYFGPGTRLLVL.

The chain is built from TRBV5-1 and TRBJ2-7; D is unclear. There are 16 residues in the CDR3. The V gene lost 3 bases and the J gene lost 3 bases, with 19 bases spanning the gap. Per the germline V gene, CDR1 is SGHRS and CDR2 is YFSETQ. The CDR3 bases are TGCGCCAGCAGCTCATCCGGAGAGGCAGCTTTCTACGAGCAGTACTTC. This codes for CASSSSGEAAFYEQYF.

The V call is TRBV6-6, the J call TRBJ1-3; 7 bases map to TRBD1. The V gene end was trimmed by 8 bases and the J gene end by 4 bases; junction bases not matched to a gene: 5. This CDR3 has 13 amino acids. The germline V gene has CDR1 MNHNY and CDR2 SVGAGI (reference sequence). The CDR3 region has the DNA TGTGCCAGCGAAGGGGGCGACGGAAACACCATATATTTT. Its protein product is CASEGGDGNTIYF.

Only one count was recorded for this clone. This sample also contains other DNA sequences that code for the same CDR3. This sequence joins TRBV5-1 and TRBJ2-7; D may be TRBD2 (7 bases). V lost 1 base and J 4 bases, leaving 15 bases between the germline ends. Germline V gene data show CDR1 as SGHRS and CDR2 as YFSETQ. This CDR3 has 15 residues. The chain's CDR3 is CASSLNAGAGYEQYF. The CDR3 region has the DNA TGCGCCAGCAGCTTGAACGCGGGGGCCGGTTACGAGCAGTACTTC.

This chain links TRBV19 with TRBJ1-1, with D possibly TRBD1 on 5 matching bases. Trimming took 9 bases from V and 2 from J, leaving 22 bases between them. The germline CDR1 and CDR2 sequences are LNHDA and SQIVND (reference sequence). This CDR3 is 16 amino acids long. The DNA of the CDR3 is TGTGCCAGCCGTTATTCTCCCGGGACTCCCAACACTGAAGCTTTCTTT. Its translation: CASRYSPGTPNTEAFF. Looking up the rest from reference TRBV19 and TRBJ1-1 gives the full variable domain: DGGITQSPKYLFRKEGQNVTLSCEQNLNHDAMYWYRQDPGQGLRLIYYSQIVNDFQKGDIAEGYSVSREKKESFPLTVTSAQKNPTAFYLCASRYSPGTPNTEAFFGQGTRLTVV.